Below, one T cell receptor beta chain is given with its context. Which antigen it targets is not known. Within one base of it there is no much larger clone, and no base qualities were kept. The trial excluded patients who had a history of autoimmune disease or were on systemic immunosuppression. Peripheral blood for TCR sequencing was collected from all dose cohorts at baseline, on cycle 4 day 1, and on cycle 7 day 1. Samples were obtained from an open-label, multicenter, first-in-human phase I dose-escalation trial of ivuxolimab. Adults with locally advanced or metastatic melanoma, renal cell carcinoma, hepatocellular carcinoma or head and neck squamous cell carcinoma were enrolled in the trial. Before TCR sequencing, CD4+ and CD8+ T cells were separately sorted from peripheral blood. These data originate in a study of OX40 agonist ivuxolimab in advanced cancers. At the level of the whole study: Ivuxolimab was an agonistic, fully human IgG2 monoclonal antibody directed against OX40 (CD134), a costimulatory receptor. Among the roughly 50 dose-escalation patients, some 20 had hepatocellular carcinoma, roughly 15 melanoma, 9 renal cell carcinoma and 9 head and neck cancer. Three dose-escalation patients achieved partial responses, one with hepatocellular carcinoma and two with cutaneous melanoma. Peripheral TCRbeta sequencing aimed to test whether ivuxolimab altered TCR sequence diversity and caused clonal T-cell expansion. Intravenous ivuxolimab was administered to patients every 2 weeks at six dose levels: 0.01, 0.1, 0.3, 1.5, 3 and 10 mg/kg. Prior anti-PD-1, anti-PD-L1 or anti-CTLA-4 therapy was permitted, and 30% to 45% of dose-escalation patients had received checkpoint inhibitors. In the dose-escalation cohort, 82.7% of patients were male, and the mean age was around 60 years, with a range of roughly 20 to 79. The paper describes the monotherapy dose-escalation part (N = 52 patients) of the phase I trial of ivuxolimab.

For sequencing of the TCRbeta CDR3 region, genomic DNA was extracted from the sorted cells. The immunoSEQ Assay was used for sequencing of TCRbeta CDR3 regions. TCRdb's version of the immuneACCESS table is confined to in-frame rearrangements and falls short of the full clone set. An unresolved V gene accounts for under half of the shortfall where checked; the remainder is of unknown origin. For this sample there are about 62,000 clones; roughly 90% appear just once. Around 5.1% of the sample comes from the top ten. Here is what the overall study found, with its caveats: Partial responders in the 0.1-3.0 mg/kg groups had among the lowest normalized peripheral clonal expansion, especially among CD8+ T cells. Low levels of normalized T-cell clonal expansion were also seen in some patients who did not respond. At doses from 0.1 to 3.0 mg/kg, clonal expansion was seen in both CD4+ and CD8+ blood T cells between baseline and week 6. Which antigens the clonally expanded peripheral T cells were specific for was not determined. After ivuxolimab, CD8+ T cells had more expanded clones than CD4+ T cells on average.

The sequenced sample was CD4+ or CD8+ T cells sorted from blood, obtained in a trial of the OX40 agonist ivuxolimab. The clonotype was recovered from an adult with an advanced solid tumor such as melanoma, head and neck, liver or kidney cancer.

CDR3 loop: CASSVQGRTEAFF. The nucleotide sequence reads TGTGCCAGCAGTGTACAGGGGCGCACTGAAGCTTTCTTT. The chain links TRBV25-1 with TRBJ1-1, with 7 junctional bases fitting TRBD1. CDR1 is given as MGHDK and CDR2 as SYGVNS, both from the germline V gene. From cysteine to phenylalanine, the CDR3 is 13 amino acids long. Only the CDR3 region is kept as DNA, spanning 39 bases read in frame from base 1. V is pruned by 4 bases and J by 4 bases, leaving 3 bases of the junction without a gene match.